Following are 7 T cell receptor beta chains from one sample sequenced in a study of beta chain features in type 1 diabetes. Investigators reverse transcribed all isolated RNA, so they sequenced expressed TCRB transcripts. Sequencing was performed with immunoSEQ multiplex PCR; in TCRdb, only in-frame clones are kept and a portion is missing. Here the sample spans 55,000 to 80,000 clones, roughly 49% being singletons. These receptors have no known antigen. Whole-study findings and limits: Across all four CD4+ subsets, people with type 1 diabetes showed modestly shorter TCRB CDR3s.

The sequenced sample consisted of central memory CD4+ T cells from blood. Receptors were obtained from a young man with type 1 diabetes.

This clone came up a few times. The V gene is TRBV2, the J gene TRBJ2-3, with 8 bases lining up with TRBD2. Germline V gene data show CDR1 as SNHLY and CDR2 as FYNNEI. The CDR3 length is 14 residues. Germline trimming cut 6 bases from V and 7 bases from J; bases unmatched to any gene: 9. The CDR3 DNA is TGTGCCAGCAGGCGGGGGGAGGGTCCAAATACGCAGTATTTT. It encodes CASRRGEGPNTQYF.

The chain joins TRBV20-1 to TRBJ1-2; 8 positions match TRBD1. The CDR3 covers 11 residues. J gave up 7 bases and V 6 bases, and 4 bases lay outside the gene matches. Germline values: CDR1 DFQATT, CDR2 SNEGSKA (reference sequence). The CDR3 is CSAEDRAGYTF. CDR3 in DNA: TGCAGTGCAGAGGACAGGGCTGGCTACACCTTC.

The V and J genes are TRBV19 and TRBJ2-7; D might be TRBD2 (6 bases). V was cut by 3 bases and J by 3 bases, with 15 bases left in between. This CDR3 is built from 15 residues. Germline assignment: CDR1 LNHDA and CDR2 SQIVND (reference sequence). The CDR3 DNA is TGTGCCAGTAGTATGGCGGGGAGGTCATTCTACGAGCAGTACTTC. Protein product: CASSMAGRSFYEQYF. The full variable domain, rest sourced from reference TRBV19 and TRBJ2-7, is DGGITQSPKYLFRKEGQNVTLSCEQNLNHDAMYWYRQDPGQGLRLIYYSQIVNDFQKGDIAEGYSVSREKKESFPLTVTSAQKNPTAFYLCASSMAGRSFYEQYFGPGTRLTVT.

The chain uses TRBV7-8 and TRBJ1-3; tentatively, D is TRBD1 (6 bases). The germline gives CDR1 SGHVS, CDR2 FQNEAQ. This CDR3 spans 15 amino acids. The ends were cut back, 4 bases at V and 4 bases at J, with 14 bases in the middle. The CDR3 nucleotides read TGTGCCAGCAGCTCGTCAGACAGGTTCGGAAACACCATATATTTT. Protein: CASSSSDRFGNTIYF.

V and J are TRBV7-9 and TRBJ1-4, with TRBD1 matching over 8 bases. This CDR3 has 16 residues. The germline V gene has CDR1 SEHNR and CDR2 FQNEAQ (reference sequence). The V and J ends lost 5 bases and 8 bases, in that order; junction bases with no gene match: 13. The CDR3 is CASSLLLDRGREKLFF. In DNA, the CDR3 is TGTGCCAGCAGCCTCCTCCTAGACAGGGGCAGGGAAAAACTGTTTTTT.

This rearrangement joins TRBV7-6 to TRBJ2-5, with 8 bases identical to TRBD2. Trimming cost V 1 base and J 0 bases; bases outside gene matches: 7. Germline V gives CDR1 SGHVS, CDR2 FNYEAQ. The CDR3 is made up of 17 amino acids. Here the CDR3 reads CASSLGVGGGYQETQYF. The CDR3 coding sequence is TGTGCCAGCAGCTTAGGAGTAGGCGGGGGGTACCAAGAGACCCAGTACTTC.

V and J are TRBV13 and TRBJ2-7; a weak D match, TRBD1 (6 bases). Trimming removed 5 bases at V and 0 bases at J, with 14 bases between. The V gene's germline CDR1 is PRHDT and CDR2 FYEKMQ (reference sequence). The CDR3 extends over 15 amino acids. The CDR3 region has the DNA TGTGCCAGCAGCCTGCGGACAGCACGCTCCTACGAGCAGTACTTC. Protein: CASSLRTARSYEQYF.